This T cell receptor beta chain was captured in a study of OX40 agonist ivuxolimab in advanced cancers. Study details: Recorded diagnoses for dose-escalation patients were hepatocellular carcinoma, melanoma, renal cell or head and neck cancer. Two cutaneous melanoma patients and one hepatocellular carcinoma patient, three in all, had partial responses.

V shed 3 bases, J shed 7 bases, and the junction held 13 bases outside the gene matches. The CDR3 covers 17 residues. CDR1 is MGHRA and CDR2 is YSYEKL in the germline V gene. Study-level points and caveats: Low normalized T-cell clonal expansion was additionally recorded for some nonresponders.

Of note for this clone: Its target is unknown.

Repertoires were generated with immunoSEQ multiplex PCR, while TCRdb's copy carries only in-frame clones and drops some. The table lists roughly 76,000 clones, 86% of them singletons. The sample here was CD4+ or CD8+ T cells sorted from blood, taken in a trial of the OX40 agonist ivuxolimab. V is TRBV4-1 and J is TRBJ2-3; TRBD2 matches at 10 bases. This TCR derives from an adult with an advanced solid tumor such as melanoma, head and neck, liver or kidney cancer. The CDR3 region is CASSHEPSGGAMNTQYF. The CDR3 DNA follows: TGCGCCAGCAGCCATGAGCCCAGCGGGGGGGCGATGAATACGCAGTATTTT.